The 20 T cell receptor beta chains below come from one sample, sequenced in a study of cytomegalovirus exposure and HLA in healthy donors. Researchers ran the PCR with 60 Vbeta and 13 Jbeta primers. Repertoires were generated with immunoSEQ multiplex PCR, while TCRdb's copy carries only in-frame clones and drops some. The sample consists of around 100,000 clones, 75% to 85% of them appearing once. The specimen sequenced was PBMCs. Source of these receptors: a woman between 18 and 30 years old in good health and CMV-seropositive.

The chain couples TRBV6-1 to TRBJ1-5; TRBD1 is a possible D gene (5 bases). The CDR3 extends over 16 amino acids. Germline assignment: CDR1 MNHNS and CDR2 SASEGT. With 2 bases removed from V and 3 bases from J, the gap between germline ends came to 14 bases. Here the CDR3 DNA reads TGTGCCAGCAGTGAATGGCAGGGTCTCATCAATCAGCCCCAGCATTTT. Its protein product is CASSEWQGLINQPQHF.

This chain uses TRBV19 with TRBJ2-3; 9 bases map to TRBD1. Looked up from germline, CDR1 is LNHDA and CDR2 is SQIVND (reference sequence). V was clipped by 7 bases and J by 1 base; unmatched bases: 3. This CDR3 has 14 residues. The CDR3 region is CASKRDRGTDTQYF. Written as DNA, the CDR3 is TGTGCCAGTAAGCGGGACAGGGGCACAGATACGCAGTATTTT.

This rearrangement joins TRBV11-2 to TRBJ2-4, with D maybe TRBD1 (6 bases). Trimming took 2 bases from V and 2 from J, leaving 19 bases between them. CDR1 is SGHAT and CDR2 is FQNNGV in the germline V gene. There are 18 residues in the CDR3. Here the CDR3 reads CASSLWGLRQSSKNIQYF. CDR3 DNA sequence: TGTGCCAGCAGCTTATGGGGGCTCCGACAGTCCTCCAAAAACATTCAGTACTTC.

The rearrangement links TRBV27 to TRBJ1-2; D not certain. V was shortened by 6 bases and J by 2 bases, with 13 bases between the two germline ends. This CDR3 comprises 14 residues. CDR1 is MNHEY and CDR2 is SMNVEV in the germline V gene (reference sequence). The CDR3 DNA reads TGTGCCAGCAGCCCAGGCCAGGCCAACTATGGCTACACCTTC. Protein product: CASSPGQANYGYTF.

This chain joins TRBV7-9 and TRBJ2-1; TRBD2 is a possible D gene (6 bases). The CDR3 has 14 amino acids. CDR1 SEHNR and CDR2 FQNEAQ come from the germline V gene (reference sequence). V was clipped by 3 bases and J by 4 bases, with 10 bases between them. CDR3 DNA sequence: TGTGCCAGCAGCTTCCCGGGACTGTACAATGAGCAGTTCTTC. Its translation is CASSFPGLYNEQFF. Full variable domain (outside the CDR3, taken from reference TRBV7-9 and TRBJ2-1): DTGVSQNPRHKITKRGQNVTFRCDPISEHNRLYWYRQTLGQGPEFLTYFQNEAQLEKSRLLSDRFSAERPKGSFSTLEIQRTEQGDSAMYLCASSFPGLYNEQFFGPGTRLTVL.

This chain links TRBV13 with TRBJ1-2; unclear D gene. This CDR3 is 17 amino acids long. Germline V gene sequence: CDR1 PRHDT, CDR2 FYEKMQ (reference sequence). The germline V and J ends were trimmed by 0 bases and 2 bases, with 16 bases remaining between them. Written as DNA, the CDR3 is TGTGCCAGCAGCTTAGGACCCTACGGGGATATAAACTATGGCTACACCTTC. Protein product: CASSLGPYGDINYGYTF.

The chain is built from TRBV14 and TRBJ1-1; 7 bases map to TRBD1. V was clipped by 0 bases and J by 0 bases; unmatched bases: 4. The CDR3 length is 16 residues. CDR1 is SGHDN, CDR2 FVKESK, per germline. The CDR3 bases are TGTGCCAGCAGCCAAGAGAGGGGGCGATTGAACACTGAAGCTTTCTTT. It yields the protein CASSQERGRLNTEAFF.

This rearrangement joins TRBV7-2 to TRBJ2-1, with 8 bases identical to TRBD1. Germline CDR1 reads SGHTA; CDR2 reads FQGNSA. The CDR3 covers 13 residues. With 1 base clipped from V and 7 bases from J, the junction kept 0 bases outside the gene matches. CDR3 region: CASSLDRGNEQFF. The DNA of the CDR3 is TGTGCCAGCAGCTTAGACAGGGGGAATGAGCAGTTCTTC.

This clone is a singleton in its sample. The gene calls are TRBV6-6 and TRBJ1-2; no clear D. This CDR3 region has 14 residues. Deletions cut 7 bases from V and 1 base from J, with 13 bases between. Germline CDR1 reads MNHNY; CDR2 reads SVGAGI (reference sequence). CDR3 protein: CASKVLDINYGYTF. The CDR3 bases are TGTGCCAGCAAGGTCCTTGACATTAACTATGGCTACACCTTC.

The chain employs TRBV27 and TRBJ2-7; TRBD2 matches at 13 bases. Germline CDR1 is MNHEY and CDR2 is SMNVEV (reference sequence). The CDR3 consists of 15 residues. The junction had 6 bases not matched to a gene; V was cut back by 6 bases and J by 4 bases. As DNA, the CDR3 is TGTGCCAGCAGCATACTAGCGGGAGGGACTTACGAGCAGTACTTC. It translates to CASSILAGGTYEQYF.

The chain combines TRBV9 with TRBJ2-2; 8 bases line up with TRBD1. With 0 bases clipped from V and 7 bases from J, the junction kept 5 bases outside the gene matches. CDR3 length equals 15 residues. Germline values: CDR1 SGDLS, CDR2 YYNGEE. The CDR3 spells CASSVGTGIIGELFF. The CDR3 region has the DNA TGTGCCAGCAGCGTAGGGACAGGGATAATCGGGGAGCTGTTTTTT. The full variable domain, in which reference TRBV9 and TRBJ2-2 provide the parts outside the CDR3, is DSGVTQTPKHLITATGQRVTLRCSPRSGDLSVYWYQQSLDQGLQFLIQYYNGEERAKGNILERFSAQQFPDLHSELNLSSLELGDSALYFCASSVGTGIIGELFFGEGSRLTVL.

V is TRBV9 and J is TRBJ1-1, with D possibly TRBD1 on 5 matching bases. Trimming pared 0 bases from V and 4 bases from J, leaving 19 bases between. From germline, CDR1 is SGDLS and CDR2 YYNGEE. This CDR3 is 17 amino acids long. In nucleotides, the CDR3 is TGTGCCAGCAGCGTAGTTTCGGGGAAAGCGGGGGGCACTGAAGCTTTCTTT. Amino acids: CASSVVSGKAGGTEAFF.

This clone appeared a few times. V gene TRBV19 combines with J gene TRBJ2-3, with 8 bases that match TRBD2. This CDR3 spans 15 amino acids. After removal of 4 bases from V and 3 bases from J, the junction contained 6 bases not matched to a gene. Germline-derived CDR1 and CDR2 are LNHDA and SQIVND (reference sequence). CDR3 in DNA: TGTGCCAGTAGTAGTCTACAGCGGGAGACAGATACGCAGTATTTT. It encodes CASSSLQRETDTQYF.

The V gene is TRBV11-2, the J gene TRBJ2-2; D is possibly TRBD1 (6 bases). The V end lost 2 bases, the J end lost 1 base, and 14 bases lay between the germline ends. CDR1 and CDR2 from the germline V gene are SGHAT and FQNNGV. CDR3 size: 17 residues. CDR3 loop: CASSLLWGQVNTGELFF. CDR3 coding DNA: TGTGCCAGCAGCTTATTGTGGGGGCAGGTGAACACCGGGGAGCTGTTTTTT. The variable domain in full, with the rest retrieved from reference TRBV11-2 and TRBJ2-2, is EAGVAQSPRYKIIEKRQSVAFWCNPISGHATLYWYQQILGQGPKLLIQFQNNGVVDDSQLPKDRFSAERLKGVDSTLKIQPAKLEDSAVYLCASSLLWGQVNTGELFFGEGSRLTVL.

This chain uses TRBV7-9 with TRBJ2-7; the D gene is possibly TRBD1 (6 bases). The CDR3 totals 13 residues. Germline lookup yields CDR1 SEHNR and CDR2 FQNEAQ (reference sequence). The V end lost 8 bases, the J end lost 2 bases, and 13 bases lay between the germline ends. CDR3 sequence: CASGGGRTYEQYF. CDR3 DNA sequence: TGTGCCAGCGGGGGCGGGCGAACCTACGAGCAGTACTTC.

The chain carries TRBV2 and TRBJ2-1; no reliable D call. This CDR3 has 15 residues. Germline values: CDR1 SNHLY, CDR2 FYNNEI. V was clipped by 6 bases and J by 0 bases, with 12 bases between them. CDR3 in amino acids: CASRAVLISYNEQFF. The CDR3 region has the DNA TGTGCCAGCAGGGCGGTCTTGATCTCCTACAATGAGCAGTTCTTC.

The chain has TRBV7-3 and TRBJ2-3; TRBD2 matches 9 bases. V was pared by 4 bases and J by 5 bases, with 13 bases of the junction left unmatched. The CDR3 loop spans 17 amino acids. Germline CDR1 is SGHTA and CDR2 is FQGTGA. Here the CDR3 reads CASSSPGRAGGLDTQYF. The CDR3 DNA reads as TGTGCCAGCAGCTCCCCCGGAAGGGCGGGGGGGTTAGATACGCAGTATTTT. The complete variable domain, with remaining parts taken from reference TRBV7-3 and TRBJ2-3, reads GAGVSQTPSNKVTEKGKYVELRCDPISGHTALYWYRQSLGQGPEFLIYFQGTGAADDSGLPNDRFFAVRPEGSVSTLKIQRTERGDSAVYLCASSSPGRAGGLDTQYFGPGTRLTVL.

DNA of the CDR3: TGTGCCAGCAGTGTGGGGCTAGCGGGAGGGCTCTCCTACAATGAGCAGTTCTTC. Protein sequence: CASSVGLAGGLSYNEQFF. The chain has TRBV28 and TRBJ2-1, with 12 bases that match TRBD2. V was clipped by 5 bases and J by 0 bases; unmatched bases: 8. The CDR3 runs 18 residues. Germline V gene lookup returns CDR1 MDHEN and CDR2 SYDVKM.

The rearrangement joins TRBV28 to TRBJ1-3; unclear D gene. From germline, CDR1 is MDHEN and CDR2 SYDVKM. This CDR3 region has 15 residues. With 3 bases removed from V and 0 bases from J, the gap between germline ends came to 9 bases. The CDR3, as DNA: TGTGCCAGCAGTTTCGCCAGGCACTCTGGAAACACCATATATTTT. This gives the protein CASSFARHSGNTIYF.

The genes are TRBV5-4 and TRBJ2-7; TRBD2 matches at 7 bases. With 1 base clipped from V and 2 bases from J, the junction kept 3 bases outside the gene matches. This CDR3 region has 14 residues. Germline CDR1 and CDR2: SGHNT and YYREEE (reference sequence). This CDR3 reads CASSLYRGAYEQYF. For the CDR3, the DNA is TGTGCCAGCAGCTTGTACCGGGGGGCCTACGAGCAGTACTTC.